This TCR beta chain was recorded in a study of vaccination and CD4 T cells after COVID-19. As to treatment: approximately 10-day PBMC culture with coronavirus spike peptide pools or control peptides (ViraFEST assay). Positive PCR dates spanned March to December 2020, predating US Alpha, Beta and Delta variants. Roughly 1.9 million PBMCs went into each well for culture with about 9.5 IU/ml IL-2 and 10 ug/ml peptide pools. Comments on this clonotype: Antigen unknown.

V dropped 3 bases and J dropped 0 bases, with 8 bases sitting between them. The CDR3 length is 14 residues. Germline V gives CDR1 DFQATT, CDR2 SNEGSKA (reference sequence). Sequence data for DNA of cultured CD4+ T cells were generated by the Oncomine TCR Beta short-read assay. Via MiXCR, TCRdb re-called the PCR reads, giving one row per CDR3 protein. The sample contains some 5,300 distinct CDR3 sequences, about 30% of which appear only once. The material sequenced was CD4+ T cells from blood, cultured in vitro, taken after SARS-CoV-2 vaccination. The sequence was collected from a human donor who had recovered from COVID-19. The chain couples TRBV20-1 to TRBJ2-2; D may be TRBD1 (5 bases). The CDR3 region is CSARGRANTGELFF. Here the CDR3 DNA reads TGCAGTGCTAGGGGCAGGGCGAACACCGGGGAGCTGTTTTTT.